In its sample, the clone carrying this T cell receptor beta chain was seen a few times. No antigen is known for it. Germline assignment: CDR1 MNHEY and CDR2 SMNVEV (reference sequence). The CDR3 length is 14 residues. V gave up 4 bases and J gave up 2 bases, with 11 bases separating them. TCRdb used MiXCR to reprocess the RT-PCR reads, holding one entry per CDR3 protein. Of roughly 460,000 distinct CDR3 sequences in the sample, approximately 11% were seen once. These data come from a study of response to subunit inactivated influenza vaccine. Findings and limits, study-wide: It was suggested by the authors that few new T cells are recruited by each seasonal influenza vaccination.

The rearrangement uses TRBV27 and TRBJ1-2, with D perhaps TRBD1 (5 bases). The source of this sequence is a middle-aged man who received an inactivated influenza vaccine. Specimen: PBMCs from blood, collected roughly 46 days after vaccination. The CDR3 bases are TGTGCCAGCAGTTCCATTCCAGGGAACTATGGCTACACCTTC. Translated, it gives CASSSIPGNYGYTF.